This passage covers 3 T cell receptor beta chains from one sample sequenced in a study of cytomegalovirus exposure and HLA in healthy donors. The PCR was carried out with 60 Vbeta primers and 13 Jbeta primers. The repertoire was sequenced with immunoSEQ multiplex PCR; TCRdb's copy has only in-frame clones and lacks some. The sample lists about 64,000 clones; around four fifths were seen once. Sequences were obtained from PBMCs. These receptors were collected from a male donor in good health and CMV-seropositive.

This clone was counted only a few times. This chain uses TRBV4-3 with TRBJ1-4; the D gene is possibly TRBD1 (5 bases). Per germline, CDR1 LGHNA and CDR2 YSLEER. V was trimmed by 3 bases and J by 7 bases, leaving 15 bases between them. CDR3 length: 15 amino acids. The CDR3 spells CASSHEMAGREKLFF. As DNA, the CDR3 is TGCGCCAGCAGCCATGAAATGGCGGGGCGTGAAAAACTGTTTTTT.

This clone has more than one count but fewer than ten. The chain couples TRBV7-9 to TRBJ1-1, with D hard to call. Per germline, CDR1 SEHNR and CDR2 FQNEAQ (reference sequence). Trimming removed 5 bases from V and 1 base from J, with 11 bases in between. This CDR3 region has 14 residues. As DNA, the CDR3 is TGTGCCAGCAGCACTCCCGGTGGGAACACTGAAGCTTTCTTT. Its translation is CASSTPGGNTEAFF.

The V gene is TRBV15, the J gene TRBJ2-5, with 9 bases lining up with TRBD1. Germline trimming cut 0 bases from V and 5 bases from J; bases unmatched to any gene: 7. The germline V gene has CDR1 LNHNV and CDR2 YYDKDF (reference sequence). This CDR3 comprises 16 residues. CDR3: CATSRERTGVAETQYF. The CDR3 DNA reads TGTGCCACCAGCAGAGAGCGGACAGGGGTAGCGGAGACCCAGTACTTC.